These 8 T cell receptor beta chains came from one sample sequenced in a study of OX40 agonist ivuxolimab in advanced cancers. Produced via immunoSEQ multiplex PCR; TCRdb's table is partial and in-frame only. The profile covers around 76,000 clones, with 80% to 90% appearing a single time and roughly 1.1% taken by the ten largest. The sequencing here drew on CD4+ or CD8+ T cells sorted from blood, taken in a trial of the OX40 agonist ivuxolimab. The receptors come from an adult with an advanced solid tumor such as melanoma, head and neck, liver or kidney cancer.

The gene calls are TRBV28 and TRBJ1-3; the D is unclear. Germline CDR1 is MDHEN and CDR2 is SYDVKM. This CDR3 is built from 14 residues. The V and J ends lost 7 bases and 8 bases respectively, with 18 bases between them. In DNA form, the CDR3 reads TGTGCCAGCACCCCACCCGCCCTAAAGGACACCATATATTTT. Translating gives CASTPPALKDTIYF.

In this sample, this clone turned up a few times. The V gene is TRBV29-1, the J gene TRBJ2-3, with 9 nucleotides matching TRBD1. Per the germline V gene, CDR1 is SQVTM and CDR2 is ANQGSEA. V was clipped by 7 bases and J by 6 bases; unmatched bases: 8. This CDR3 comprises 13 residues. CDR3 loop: CSATQGAGDTQYF. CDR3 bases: TGCAGCGCAACACAGGGGGCTGGGGATACGCAGTATTTT.

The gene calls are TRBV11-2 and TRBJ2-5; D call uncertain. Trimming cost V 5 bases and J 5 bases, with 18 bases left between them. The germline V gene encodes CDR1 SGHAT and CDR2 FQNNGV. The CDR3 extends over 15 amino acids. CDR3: CASSDSTRHGETQYF. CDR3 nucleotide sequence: TGTGCCAGCAGCGATAGTACCCGACACGGGGAGACCCAGTACTTC.

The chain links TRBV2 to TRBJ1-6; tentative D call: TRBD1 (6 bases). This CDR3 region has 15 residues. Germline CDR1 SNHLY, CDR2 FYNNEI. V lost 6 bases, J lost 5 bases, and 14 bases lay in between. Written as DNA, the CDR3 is TGTGCCAGCAGGGGGCAGGGACACAATAATTCACCCCTCCACTTT. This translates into CASRGQGHNNSPLHF.

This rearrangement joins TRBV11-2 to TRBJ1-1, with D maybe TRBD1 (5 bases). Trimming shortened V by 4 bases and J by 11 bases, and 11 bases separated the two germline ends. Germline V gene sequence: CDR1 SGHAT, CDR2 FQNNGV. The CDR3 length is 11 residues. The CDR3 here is CASSWGGWAFF. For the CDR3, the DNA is TGTGCCAGCAGCTGGGGGGGATGGGCTTTCTTT. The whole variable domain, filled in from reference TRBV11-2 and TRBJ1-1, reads EAGVAQSPRYKIIEKRQSVAFWCNPISGHATLYWYQQILGQGPKLLIQFQNNGVVDDSQLPKDRFSAERLKGVDSTLKIQPAKLEDSAVYLCASSWGGWAFFGQGTRLTVV.

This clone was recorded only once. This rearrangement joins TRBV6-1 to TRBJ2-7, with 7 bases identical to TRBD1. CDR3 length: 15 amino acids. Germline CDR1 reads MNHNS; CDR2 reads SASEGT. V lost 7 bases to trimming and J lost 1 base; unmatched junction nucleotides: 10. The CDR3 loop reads CASNRQGQTSYEQYF. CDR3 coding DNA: TGTGCCAGCAACCGACAGGGTCAAACTTCCTACGAGCAGTACTTC.

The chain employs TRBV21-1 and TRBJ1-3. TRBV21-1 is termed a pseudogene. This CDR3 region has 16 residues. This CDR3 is CASRGVVQHARNTIYF. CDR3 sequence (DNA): TGTGCCAGCAGGGGTGTTGTACAACACGCACGAAACACCATATATTTT.

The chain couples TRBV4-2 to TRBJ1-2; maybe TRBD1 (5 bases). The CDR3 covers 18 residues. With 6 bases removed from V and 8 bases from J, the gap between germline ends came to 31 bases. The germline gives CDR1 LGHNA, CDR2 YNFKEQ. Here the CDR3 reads CASRDPGGRLLEGYGYTF. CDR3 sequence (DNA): TGTGCCAGCAGGGACCCCGGGGGGAGACTCCTAGAAGGGTACGGCTACACCTTC.